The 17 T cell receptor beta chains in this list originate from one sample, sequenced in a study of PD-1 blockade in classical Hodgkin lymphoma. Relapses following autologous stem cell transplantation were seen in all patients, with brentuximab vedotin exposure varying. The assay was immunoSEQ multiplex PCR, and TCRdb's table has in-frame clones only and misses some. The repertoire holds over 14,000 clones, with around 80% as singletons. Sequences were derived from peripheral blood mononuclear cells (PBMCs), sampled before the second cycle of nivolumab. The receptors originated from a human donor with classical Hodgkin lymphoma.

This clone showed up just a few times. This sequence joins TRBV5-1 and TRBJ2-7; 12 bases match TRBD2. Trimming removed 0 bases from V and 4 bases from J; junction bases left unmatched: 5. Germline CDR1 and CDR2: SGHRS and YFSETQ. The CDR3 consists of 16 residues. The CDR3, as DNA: TGCGCCAGCAGCTTGGTAAGCGGGACTAGCGGGTACGAGCAGTACTTC. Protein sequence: CASSLVSGTSGYEQYF.

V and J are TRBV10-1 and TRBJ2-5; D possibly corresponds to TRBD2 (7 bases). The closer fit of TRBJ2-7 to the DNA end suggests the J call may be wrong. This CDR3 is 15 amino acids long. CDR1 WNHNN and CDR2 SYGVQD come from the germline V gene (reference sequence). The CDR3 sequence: CASSESAGASYEQYF. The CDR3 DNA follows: TGCGCCAGCAGTGAGTCCGCGGGGGCCTCCTACGAGCAGTACTTC.

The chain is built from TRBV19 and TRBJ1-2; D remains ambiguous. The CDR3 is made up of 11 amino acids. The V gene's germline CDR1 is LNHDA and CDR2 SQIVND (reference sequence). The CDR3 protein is CVVGGNRGYTF. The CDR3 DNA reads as TGTGTCGTGGGTGGGAATCGTGGCTACACCTTC.

In DNA, the CDR3 is TGTGCCAGCAGGCTACTACAGGGGGTTGCGAGAGGCTACACCTTC. Translated: CASRLLQGVARGYTF. J is TRBJ1-2 and V is TRBV6-6; 8 bases fit TRBD1. Germline-derived CDR1 and CDR2 are MNHNY and SVGAGI (reference sequence). With 6 bases clipped from V and 8 bases from J, the junction kept 14 bases outside the gene matches. The CDR3 loop spans 15 amino acids.

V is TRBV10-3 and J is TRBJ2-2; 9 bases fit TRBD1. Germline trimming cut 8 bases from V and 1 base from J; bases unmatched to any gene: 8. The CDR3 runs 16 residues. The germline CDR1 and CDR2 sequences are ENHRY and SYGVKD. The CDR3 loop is CAISRTGALNTGELFF. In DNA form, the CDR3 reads TGTGCCATCTCTAGGACAGGGGCTTTGAACACCGGGGAGCTGTTTTTT.

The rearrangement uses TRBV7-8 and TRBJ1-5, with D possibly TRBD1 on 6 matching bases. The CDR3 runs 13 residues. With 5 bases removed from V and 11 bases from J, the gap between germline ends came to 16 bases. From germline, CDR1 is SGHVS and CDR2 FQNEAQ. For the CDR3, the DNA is TGTGCCAGCAGCAAATACAGGGATGAGTCCCAGCATTTT. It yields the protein CASSKYRDESQHF.

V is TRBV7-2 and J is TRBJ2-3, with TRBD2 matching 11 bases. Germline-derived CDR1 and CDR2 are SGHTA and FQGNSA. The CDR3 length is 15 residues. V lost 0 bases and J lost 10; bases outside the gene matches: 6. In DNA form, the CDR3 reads TGTGCCAGCAGCTTAGCTAGCGGGGGGGCAGGGTCGCAGTATTTT. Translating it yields CASSLASGGAGSQYF.

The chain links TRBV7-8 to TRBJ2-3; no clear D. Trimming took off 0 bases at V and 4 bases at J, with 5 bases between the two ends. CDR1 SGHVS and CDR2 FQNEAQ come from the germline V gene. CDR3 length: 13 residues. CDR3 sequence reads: CASSLAQADTQYF. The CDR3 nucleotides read TGTGCCAGCAGCTTAGCGCAGGCAGATACGCAGTATTTT.

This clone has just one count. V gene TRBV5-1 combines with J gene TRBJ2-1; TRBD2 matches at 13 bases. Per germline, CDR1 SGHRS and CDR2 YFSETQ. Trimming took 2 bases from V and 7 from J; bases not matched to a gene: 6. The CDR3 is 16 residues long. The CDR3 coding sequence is TGCGCCAGCAGCTTATCACTAGCGGGGGGGTGGAATGAGCAGTTCTTC. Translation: CASSLSLAGGWNEQFF.

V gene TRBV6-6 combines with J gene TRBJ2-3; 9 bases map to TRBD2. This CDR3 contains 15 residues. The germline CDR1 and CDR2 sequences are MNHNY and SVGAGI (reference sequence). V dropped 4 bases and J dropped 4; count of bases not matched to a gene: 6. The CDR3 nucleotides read TGTGCCAGCAGTTCTTGGCGGGGGGGCCCAGATACGCAGTATTTT. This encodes CASSSWRGGPDTQYF.

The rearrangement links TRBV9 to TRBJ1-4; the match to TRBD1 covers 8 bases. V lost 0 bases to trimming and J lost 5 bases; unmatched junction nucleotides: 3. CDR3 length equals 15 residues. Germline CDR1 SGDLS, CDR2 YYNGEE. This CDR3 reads CASSVEDRENEKLFF. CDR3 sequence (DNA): TGTGCCAGCAGCGTAGAGGACAGGGAGAATGAAAAACTGTTTTTT.

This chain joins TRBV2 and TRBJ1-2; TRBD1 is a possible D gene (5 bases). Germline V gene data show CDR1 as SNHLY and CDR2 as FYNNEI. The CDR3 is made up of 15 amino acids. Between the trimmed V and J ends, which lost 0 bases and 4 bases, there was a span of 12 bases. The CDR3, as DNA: TGTGCCAGCAGTGAAGCGCTTTGGGGGATCTATGGCTACACCTTC. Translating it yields CASSEALWGIYGYTF.

The CDR3 region is CASGTRDRVPNEQFF. CDR3 bases: TGTGCTAGTGGTACCCGGGACAGGGTCCCCAATGAGCAGTTCTTC. This chain connects TRBV12-5 to TRBJ2-1; 9 nucleotides agree with TRBD1. The CDR3 extends over 15 amino acids. Germline CDR1 and CDR2: LGHNT and FRNRAP. V lost 5 bases to trimming and J lost 6 bases; unmatched junction nucleotides: 8.

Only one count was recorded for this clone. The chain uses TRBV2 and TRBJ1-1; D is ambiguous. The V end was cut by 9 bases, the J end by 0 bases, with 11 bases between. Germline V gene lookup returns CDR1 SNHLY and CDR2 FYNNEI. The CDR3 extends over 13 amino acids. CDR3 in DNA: TGTGCCAGGCGAGGACCCATGAACACTGAAGCTTTCTTT. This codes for CARRGPMNTEAFF.

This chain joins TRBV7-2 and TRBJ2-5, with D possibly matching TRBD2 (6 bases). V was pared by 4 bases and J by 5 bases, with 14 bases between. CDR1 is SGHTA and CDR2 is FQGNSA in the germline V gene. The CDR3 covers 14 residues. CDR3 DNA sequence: TGTGCCAGCAGCTCTTCCGGGACTCGGGAGACCCAGTACTTC. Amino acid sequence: CASSSSGTRETQYF. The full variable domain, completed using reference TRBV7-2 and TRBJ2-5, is GAGVSQSPSNKVTEKGKDVELRCDPISGHTALYWYRQSLGQGLEFLIYFQGNSAPDKSGLPSDRFSAERTGGSVSTLTIQRTQQEDSAVYLCASSSSGTRETQYFGPGTRLLVL.

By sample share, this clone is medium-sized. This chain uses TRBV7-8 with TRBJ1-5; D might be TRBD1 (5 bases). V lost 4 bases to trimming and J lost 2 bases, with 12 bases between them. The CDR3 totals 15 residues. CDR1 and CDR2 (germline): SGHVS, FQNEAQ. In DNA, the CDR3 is TGTGCCAGCAGCTCGACCCAAGGGGGCAATCAGCCCCAGCATTTT. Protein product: CASSSTQGGNQPQHF.

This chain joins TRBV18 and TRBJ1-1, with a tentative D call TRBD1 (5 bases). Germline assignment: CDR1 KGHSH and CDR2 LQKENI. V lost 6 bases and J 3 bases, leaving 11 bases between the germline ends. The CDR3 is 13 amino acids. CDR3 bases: TGTGCCAGCTCTGTCGGACAAGACACTGAAGCTTTCTTT. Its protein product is CASSVGQDTEAFF.